This passage covers 9 T cell receptor beta chains from one sample sequenced in a study of blood T cell repertoires in COVID-19. Measured with immunoSEQ multiplex PCR; TCRdb has only the in-frame clones, and not every one. This table holds around 140,000 clones, 84% found once. Sequencing used peripheral blood. The receptors shown here come from an elderly woman with acute or convalescent COVID-19.

The chain joins TRBV30 to TRBJ1-6, with 10 nucleotides matching TRBD1. With 2 bases clipped from V and 6 bases from J, the junction kept 1 base outside the gene matches. Germline values: CDR1 GTSNPN, CDR2 SVGIG (reference sequence). CDR3 size: 14 residues. CDR3 DNA: TGTGCCTGGAGTAGGGACAGGGGTAATTCACCCCTCCACTTT. This sequence encodes CAWSRDRGNSPLHF.

V gene TRBV7-2 combines with J gene TRBJ2-1; D gene uncertain. CDR3 size: 13 residues. V gave up 5 bases and J gave up 4 bases, with 9 bases separating them. Germline V gives CDR1 SGHTA, CDR2 FQGNSA. The CDR3 sequence: CASSGDSYNEQFF. CDR3 in DNA: TGTGCCAGCAGCGGCGACTCTTACAATGAGCAGTTCTTC.

This rearrangement joins TRBV15 to TRBJ1-2; weak D call: TRBD1 (6 bases). V lost 4 bases and J lost 4, with 13 bases in between. CDR1 is LNHNV, CDR2 YYDKDF, per germline (reference sequence). CDR3 length: 14 residues. CDR3 bases: TGTGCCACCAGCACGGGGGGGCGCGGCTATGGCTACACCTTC. Translating gives CATSTGGRGYGYTF.

There are a few counts of this clone. The gene calls are TRBV3-1 (or the pseudogene TRBV3-2) and TRBJ2-1; no clear D gene. Trimming cost V 5 bases and J 0 bases, with 8 bases left between them. Germline V gene lookup returns CDR1 LGHDT and CDR2 YNNKEL (reference sequence). This CDR3 region has 14 residues. The CDR3 here is CASSGQVSYNEQFF. The CDR3 DNA reads TGTGCCAGCAGCGGGCAGGTCTCCTACAATGAGCAGTTCTTC.

V gene TRBV4-2 combines with J gene TRBJ2-1; TRBD1 agrees at 7 bases. After removal of 0 bases from V and 1 base from J, the junction contained 3 bases not matched to a gene. This CDR3 contains 16 residues. Looked up from germline, CDR1 is LGHNA and CDR2 is YNFKEQ. The chain's CDR3 is CASSQDWDRSYNEQFF. In nucleotides, the CDR3 is TGTGCCAGCAGCCAAGATTGGGACAGATCCTACAATGAGCAGTTCTTC.

The chain recombines TRBV10-1 with TRBJ2-4; 8 bases map to TRBD1. J gave up 0 bases and V 2 bases, and 6 bases lay outside the gene matches. This CDR3 comprises 17 residues. Germline V gene lookup returns CDR1 WNHNN and CDR2 SYGVQD (reference sequence). The CDR3 protein is CASSEGGTGLAKNIQYF. In DNA form, the CDR3 reads TGCGCCAGCAGTGAGGGAGGGACAGGACTAGCCAAAAACATTCAGTACTTC.

The chain uses TRBV4-3 and TRBJ1-1, with D tentatively TRBD1 (5 bases). CDR1 is LGHNA, CDR2 YSLEER, per germline. V was cut by 1 base and J by 1 base, with 7 bases left in between. The CDR3 consists of 14 residues. The CDR3 region is CASSQGGGNTEAFF. As DNA, the CDR3 is TGCGCCAGCAGCCAAGGCGGGGGGAACACTGAAGCTTTCTTT.

The table lists this clone with a count of one. The chain combines TRBV5-5 with TRBJ1-1; 7 nucleotides line up with TRBD1. The germline CDR1 and CDR2 sequences are SGHKS and YYEKEE (reference sequence). The CDR3 length is 14 residues. The trim removed 2 bases at V and 5 bases at J, leaving 6 bases unmatched. In DNA form, the CDR3 reads TGTGCCAGCAGCTTTGGACAGGAGGGGACTGAAGCTTTCTTT. Protein: CASSFGQEGTEAFF.

The chain is built from TRBV6-6 and TRBJ1-1, with 8 bases identical to TRBD1. Germline CDR1 and CDR2: MNHNY and SVGAGI (reference sequence). The CDR3 extends over 14 amino acids. V was clipped by 4 bases and J by 4 bases; unmatched bases: 5. This chain's CDR3 is CASSSYRGGTEAFF. The CDR3 nucleotides are TGTGCCAGCAGTTCCTACAGGGGGGGCACTGAAGCTTTCTTT.